The 9 T cell receptor beta chains given below trace back to one sample, sequenced in a study of response to subunit inactivated influenza vaccine. TCRdb re-analysed the RT-PCR reads in MiXCR, keeping a single row per CDR3 protein. The sample lists 530,000 or so distinct CDR3 sequences, about 15% seen once, with around 10% in the top ten. The material was PBMCs from blood, obtained 11 to 12 days after vaccination. All receptors derive from a man in his fifties or sixties who received an inactivated influenza vaccine.

This clonotype was detected only a few times. Sequence at one end of the junction differs from germline and may be a read error. This chain connects TRBV7-7 to TRBJ2-5, with D perhaps TRBD2 (6 bases). Germline V gives CDR1 SSHAT, CDR2 FNYEAQ (reference sequence). The CDR3 sequence is 13 residues long. The CDR3 DNA follows: TGTGCTAGCAGCGCGGGACGGCAAGAGACCCAGTACTTC. It specifies CASSAGRQETQYF.

CDR3 protein: CASSLTVEHEQYF. In nucleotides, the CDR3 is TGTGCCAGCAGCTTAACGGTAGAACACGAGCAGTACTTC. The chain has TRBV7-2 and TRBJ2-7; D not certain. Deletions cut 2 bases from V and 5 bases from J, with 10 bases between. The CDR3 is made up of 13 amino acids. Germline CDR1 reads SGHTA; CDR2 reads FQGNSA.

This clonotype came up a few times. This chain links TRBV30 with TRBJ2-3; 8 positions agree with TRBD2. CDR1 and CDR2 (germline): GTSNPN, SVGIG (reference sequence). The V gene end was trimmed by 5 bases and the J gene end by 10 bases; junction bases not matched to a gene: 14. The CDR3 loop spans 14 amino acids. The CDR3 DNA reads as TGTGCCTGGGGACCGGGACTAGGAGGACTCGCGCAGTATTTT. Residues: CAWGPGLGGLAQYF. The full variable domain, its missing parts supplied by reference TRBV30 and TRBJ2-3, is SQTIHQWPATLVQPVGSPLSLECTVEGTSNPNLYWYRQAAGRGLQLLFYSVGIGQISSEVPQNLSASRPQDRQFILSSKKLLLSDSGFYLCAWGPGLGGLAQYFGPGTRLTVL.

This clonotype was counted at least ten times. This chain joins TRBV5-1 and TRBJ2-7; D perhaps matches TRBD1 (6 bases). CDR1 SGHRS and CDR2 YFSETQ come from the germline V gene. V was clipped by 3 bases and J by 2 bases, with 12 bases between them. The CDR3 has 14 amino acids. The CDR3 is CASSSQQGTYEQYF. CDR3 DNA: TGCGCCAGCAGCTCGCAACAGGGTACCTACGAGCAGTACTTC.

The rearrangement links TRBV28 to TRBJ2-7; D call uncertain. There are 14 residues in the CDR3. Germline-derived CDR1 and CDR2 are MDHEN and SYDVKM. V lost 5 bases to trimming and J lost 0 bases, with 11 bases between them. The CDR3: CASSTRALSYEQYF. Written as DNA, the CDR3 is TGTGCCAGCAGTACCCGGGCTCTCTCCTACGAGCAGTACTTC.

This chain uses TRBV6-5 with TRBJ1-6; D remains ambiguous. V lost 2 bases to trimming and J lost 15 bases, with 14 bases between them. The germline V gene has CDR1 MNHEY and CDR2 SVGAGI. The CDR3 is 13 residues long. This CDR3 is CASSYRPNRDLHF. CDR3 DNA sequence: TGTGCCAGCAGTTACAGACCTAACCGGGACCTCCACTTT.

The chain employs TRBV6-1 and TRBJ2-7; 8 bases map to TRBD1. The CDR3 sequence is 14 residues long. Losses at the gene ends were 4 bases for V and 1 base for J; bases not matched to a gene: 3. Germline-derived CDR1 and CDR2 are MNHNS and SASEGT. CDR3 in amino acids: CASSATGVSYEQYF. The DNA for the CDR3 is TGTGCCAGCAGTGCGACAGGGGTGTCCTACGAGCAGTACTTC.

There are a few counts of this clonotype. The chain employs TRBV4-2 and TRBJ2-7; TRBD1 agrees at 11 bases. CDR3 length: 14 amino acids. Trimming at V came to 1 base and at J to 6 bases, leaving 2 bases not matched to a gene. Germline CDR1 is LGHNA and CDR2 is YNFKEQ. The CDR3 sequence: CASSQGTGGSEQYF. CDR3 coding DNA: TGTGCCAGCAGCCAAGGGACAGGGGGCTCCGAGCAGTACTTC.

This clonotype appeared a few times. The chain is built from TRBV10-3 and TRBJ2-3, with TRBD2 matching over 11 bases. Germline values: CDR1 ENHRY, CDR2 SYGVKD. Trimming cost V 9 bases and J 0 bases; bases outside gene matches: 5. The CDR3 covers 15 residues. The CDR3 is CAITTSGASTDTQYF. The CDR3 DNA is TGTGCCATTACGACTAGCGGGGCGAGCACAGATACGCAGTATTTT.